This entry lists 22 T cell receptor beta chains sequenced from one sample in a study of T cell responses to AZD1222 COVID-19 vaccine. Assay used: immunoSEQ multiplex PCR; TCRdb lists only in-frame clones, some missing. Of roughly 150,000 clones listed, around 92% are singletons. The sample here was peripheral blood, taken on day 0 of AZD1222 vaccination. Receptor source: an adult in good health.

The chain combines TRBV4-2 with TRBJ1-1; weak D call: TRBD1 (6 bases). This CDR3 region has 17 residues. Germline CDR1 reads LGHNA; CDR2 reads YNFKEQ. Trimming pared 0 bases from V and 3 bases from J, leaving 17 bases between. The CDR3 loop reads CASSQDYSLRGYTEAFF. For the CDR3, the DNA is TGTGCCAGCAGCCAAGATTATTCATTGAGGGGGTACACTGAAGCTTTCTTT.

The chain carries TRBV28 and TRBJ2-4, with 7 bases that match TRBD1. In germline, CDR1 is MDHEN, CDR2 SYDVKM. The length of the CDR3 is 16 residues. V gave up 7 bases and J gave up 2 bases; unmatched junction bases: 11. The CDR3 protein is CASNTDRVNTKNIQYF. DNA of the CDR3: TGTGCCAGCAACACTGACAGGGTTAATACCAAAAACATTCAGTACTTC.

This clone was counted only a few times. The gene calls are TRBV2 and TRBJ1-3; tentatively, D is TRBD1 (5 bases). V was clipped by 1 base and J by 0 bases, with 7 bases between them. The CDR3 has 15 amino acids. CDR1 is SNHLY and CDR2 is FYNNEI in the germline V gene. CDR3 in amino acids: CASSEGRVSGNTIYF. The CDR3 nucleotides read TGTGCCAGCAGTGAAGGCAGGGTCTCTGGAAACACCATATATTTT.

The chain recombines TRBV10-1 with TRBJ2-5; tentative D call: TRBD2 (6 bases). The CDR3 contains 14 residues. Germline CDR1 reads WNHNN; CDR2 reads SYGVQD (reference sequence). V was shortened by 3 bases and J by 4 bases, with 12 bases between the two germline ends. The CDR3 sequence: CASSEGGRLETQYF. As DNA, the CDR3 is TGCGCCAGCAGTGAAGGAGGGCGATTAGAGACCCAGTACTTC.

The rearrangement uses TRBV27 and TRBJ2-1, with a possible D match to TRBD1 (5 bases). CDR3 length: 13 amino acids. Germline CDR1 and CDR2: MNHEY and SMNVEV (reference sequence). Trimming took off 10 bases at V and 4 bases at J, with 14 bases between the two ends. The DNA of the CDR3 is TGTGCCACGGGCCTGACAGTATACAATGAGCAGTTCTTC. It is translated as CATGLTVYNEQFF.

The gene calls are TRBV5-1 and TRBJ1-6; D is uncertain. This CDR3 has 15 residues. Between the trimmed V and J ends, which lost 2 bases and 9 bases, there was a span of 15 bases. CDR1 is SGHRS, CDR2 YFSETQ, per germline. Here the CDR3 DNA reads TGCGCCAGCAGCTTTGGCGCAGACTACATTTCACCCCTCCACTTT. This sequence encodes CASSFGADYISPLHF.

The genes are TRBV5-1 and TRBJ1-1; 11 positions agree with TRBD1. Germline loops: CDR1 SGHRS, CDR2 YFSETQ. V was clipped by 0 bases and J by 4 bases; unmatched bases: 2. This CDR3 is built from 15 residues. The CDR3 protein is CASSLAGTGGTEAFF. The DNA for the CDR3 is TGCGCCAGCAGCTTGGCCGGGACAGGGGGCACTGAAGCTTTCTTT.

The chain joins TRBV5-1 to TRBJ1-6, with no clear D. V was shortened by 1 base and J by 8 bases, with 13 bases between the two germline ends. This CDR3 is 15 amino acids long. Germline-derived CDR1 and CDR2 are SGHRS and YFSETQ. The DNA for the CDR3 is TGCGCCAGCAGCTTGTTGGTCGTGGGAGATTCACCCCTCCACTTT. This translates into CASSLLVVGDSPLHF.

V and J are TRBV4-1 and TRBJ1-1; D gene uncertain. Trimming took off 4 bases at V and 0 bases at J, with 12 bases between the two ends. The CDR3 has 15 residues. Germline CDR1 and CDR2: MGHRA and YSYEKL. The DNA for the CDR3 is TGCGCCAGCAGCCCAGAGTTTACACTGAACACTGAAGCTTTCTTT. Amino acids: CASSPEFTLNTEAFF.

This chain uses TRBV30 with TRBJ1-1, with D possibly matching TRBD1 (6 bases). CDR3 length: 14 amino acids. The germline gives CDR1 GTSNPN, CDR2 SVGIG (reference sequence). V lost 0 bases and J lost 5, with 13 bases in between. The CDR3 region has the DNA TGTGCCTGGAGTGTAGTGGGGGCGAGAACTGAAGCTTTCTTT. This encodes CAWSVVGARTEAFF. Looking up the rest from reference TRBV30 and TRBJ1-1 gives the full variable domain: SQTIHQWPATLVQPVGSPLSLECTVEGTSNPNLYWYRQAAGRGLQLLFYSVGIGQISSEVPQNLSASRPQDRQFILSSKKLLLSDSGFYLCAWSVVGARTEAFFGQGTRLTVV.

The V call is TRBV5-1, the J call TRBJ2-4; D might be TRBD1 (5 bases). Trimming left V 0 bases short and J 3 bases short, with 16 bases between. The CDR3 length is 17 residues. The germline gives CDR1 SGHRS, CDR2 YFSETQ. The CDR3 sequence: CASSLAPGFFGKNIQYF. CDR3 in DNA: TGCGCCAGCAGCTTGGCACCAGGGTTTTTTGGCAAAAACATTCAGTACTTC. Filled out from reference TRBV5-1 and TRBJ2-4, the complete variable domain reads KAGVTQTPRYLIKTRGQQVTLSCSPISGHRSVSWYQQTPGQGLQFLFEYFSETQRNKGNFPGRFSGRQFSNSRSEMNVSTLELGDSALYLCASSLAPGFFGKNIQYFGAGTRLSVL.

V gene TRBV10-2 combines with J gene TRBJ1-5; 9 nucleotides line up with TRBD1. From germline, CDR1 is WSHSY and CDR2 SAAADI. With 6 bases clipped from V and 1 base from J, the junction kept 1 base outside the gene matches. CDR3 size: 14 residues. CDR3 nucleotide sequence: TGCGCCAGCAGACAGGGGGCGAGCAATCAGCCCCAGCATTTT. Its protein product is CASRQGASNQPQHF.

The rearrangement joins TRBV7-2 to TRBJ2-3; TRBD2 aligns across 8 bases. Germline CDR1 and CDR2: SGHTA and FQGNSA. The V and J ends lost 2 bases and 4 bases, in that order; junction bases with no gene match: 5. The CDR3 spans 15 residues. The CDR3 region is CASSLSGSGADTQYF. The CDR3 coding sequence is TGTGCCAGCAGCTTAAGCGGGAGTGGGGCAGATACGCAGTATTTT.

J is TRBJ1-1 and V is TRBV7-8, with D possibly being TRBD1 (5 bases). This CDR3 has 15 amino acids. The ends were cut back, 0 bases at V and 0 bases at J, with 8 bases in the middle. Per germline, CDR1 SGHVS and CDR2 FQNEAQ. This CDR3 is CASSLAGGMNTEAFF. The CDR3 DNA is TGTGCCAGCAGCTTAGCCGGGGGTATGAACACTGAAGCTTTCTTT.

This chain joins TRBV7-2 and TRBJ2-7; perhaps TRBD2 as D (6 bases). Trimming removed 5 bases from V and 7 bases from J, with 21 bases in between. Germline CDR1 reads SGHTA; CDR2 reads FQGNSA. This CDR3 contains 15 residues. The CDR3 DNA reads as TGTGCCAGCAGCGTTCCGGGACTCCTCCCGGGAGAGCAGTACTTC. It specifies CASSVPGLLPGEQYF.

This chain links TRBV25-1 with TRBJ1-1; TRBD1 matches at 7 bases. Germline lookup yields CDR1 MGHDK and CDR2 SYGVNS. CDR3 length equals 13 residues. The junction had 1 base not matched to a gene; V was cut back by 3 bases and J by 3 bases. For the CDR3, the DNA is TGTGCCAGCAGTGACAGGGGGGACACTGAAGCTTTCTTT. Translating gives CASSDRGDTEAFF.

This sequence joins TRBV3-1 (or the pseudogene TRBV3-2) and TRBJ2-1, with TRBD1 matching over 8 bases. The CDR3 length is 12 residues. V lost 4 bases to trimming and J lost 13 bases; unmatched junction nucleotides: 6. Germline CDR1 LGHDT, CDR2 YNNKEL (reference sequence). The CDR3 DNA is TGTGCCAGCAGCCCCGGACAGGGAACACAGTTCTTC. Translation: CASSPGQGTQFF.

The V call is TRBV5-1, the J call TRBJ1-6; a possible D gene is TRBD1 (6 bases). There are 14 residues in the CDR3. CDR1 is SGHRS and CDR2 is YFSETQ in the germline V gene. V shed 5 bases and J shed 7 bases, with 13 bases lying between them. CDR3 protein: CASSSDSNNSPLHF. CDR3 bases: TGCGCCAGCAGTTCGGACAGCAACAATTCACCCCTCCACTTT.

The gene calls are TRBV24-1 and TRBJ1-1; the match to TRBD1 covers 7 bases. Germline CDR1 and CDR2: KGHDR and SFDVKD. V gave up 3 bases and J gave up 1 base; unmatched junction bases: 4. The CDR3 is made up of 15 amino acids. CDR3 sequence (DNA): TGTGCCACCAGTGATCTGGGACAGACGAACACTGAAGCTTTCTTT. As protein: CATSDLGQTNTEAFF.

The chain uses TRBV15 and TRBJ2-5; 10 nucleotides agree with TRBD1. CDR1 and CDR2 (germline): LNHNV, YYDKDF (reference sequence). The CDR3 length is 15 residues. V shed 5 bases and J 5 bases; nucleotides not matched to a gene: 8. The CDR3 DNA follows: TGTGCCACCAGCGGGGGGACAGGGGCAGGGGAGACCCAGTACTTC. This encodes CATSGGTGAGETQYF.

This clone was observed a single time. This rearrangement joins TRBV5-1 to TRBJ2-3; D is possibly TRBD2 (5 bases). Germline CDR1 is SGHRS and CDR2 is YFSETQ. The length of the CDR3 is 16 residues. The V end lost 3 bases, the J end lost 2 bases, and 16 bases lay between the germline ends. The CDR3 loop reads CASSSGPERHTDTQYF. CDR3 DNA sequence: TGCGCCAGCAGCTCCGGTCCGGAGCGGCACACAGATACGCAGTATTTT.

The chain carries TRBV9 and TRBJ2-1; 10 bases map to TRBD2. With 3 bases clipped from V and 6 bases from J, the junction kept 3 bases outside the gene matches. The CDR3 loop spans 14 amino acids. CDR1 is SGDLS and CDR2 is YYNGEE in the germline V gene. CDR3: CASSAGLAVNEQFF. The DNA of the CDR3 is TGTGCCAGCAGCGCAGGACTAGCGGTCAATGAGCAGTTCTTC.